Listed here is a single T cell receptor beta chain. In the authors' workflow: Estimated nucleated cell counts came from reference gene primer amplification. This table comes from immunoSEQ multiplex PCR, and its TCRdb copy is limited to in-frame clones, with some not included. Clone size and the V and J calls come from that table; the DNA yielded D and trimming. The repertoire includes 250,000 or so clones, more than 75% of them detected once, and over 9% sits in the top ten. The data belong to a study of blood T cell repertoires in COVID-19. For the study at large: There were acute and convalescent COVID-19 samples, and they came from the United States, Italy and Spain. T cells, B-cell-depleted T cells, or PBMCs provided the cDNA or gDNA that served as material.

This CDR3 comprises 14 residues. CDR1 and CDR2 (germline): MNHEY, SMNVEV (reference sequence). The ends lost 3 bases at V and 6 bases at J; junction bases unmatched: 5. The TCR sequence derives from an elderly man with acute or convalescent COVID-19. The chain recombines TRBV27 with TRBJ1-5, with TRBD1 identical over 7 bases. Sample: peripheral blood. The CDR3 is CASSLTGTSQPQHF. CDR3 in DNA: TGTGCCAGCAGTTTGACAGGGACAAGTCAGCCCCAGCATTTT.